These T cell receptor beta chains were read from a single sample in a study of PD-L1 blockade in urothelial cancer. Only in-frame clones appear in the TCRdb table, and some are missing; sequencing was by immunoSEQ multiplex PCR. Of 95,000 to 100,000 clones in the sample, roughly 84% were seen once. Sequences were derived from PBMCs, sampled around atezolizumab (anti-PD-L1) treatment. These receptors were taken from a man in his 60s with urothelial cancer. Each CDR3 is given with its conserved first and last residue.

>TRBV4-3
CASSRYPGVAETQYF
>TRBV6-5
CASRSGGNTIYF
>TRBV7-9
CASSPGGLAPQTQYF
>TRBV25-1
CASSELVGGEQYF
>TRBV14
CASSRGSSYEQYF
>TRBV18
CASSPNTLAGGNEQFF
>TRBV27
CASRSPASGSETQYF
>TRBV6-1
CASSEEGQGVKLFF
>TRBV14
CASSPGRTRGETQYF
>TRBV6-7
CASSYSKVRCGGGPFTDTQYF
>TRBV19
CASSSSRAQPGVRQETQYF
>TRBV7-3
CASSPHGTSGGAGTQYF
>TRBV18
CASSPPSGQGDNTEAFF
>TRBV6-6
CASSYGEEKLFF
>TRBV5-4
CASSLGQGESPLHF
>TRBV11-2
CASSLSLDSYNEQFF
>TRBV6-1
CASSLGAGTNEKLFF
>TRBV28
CASRPRIGTEAFF
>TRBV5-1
CASRMEPNTEAFF
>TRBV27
CASSLFSTGYQPQHF
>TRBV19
CATSTADTQYF
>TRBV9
CASSVAGTSGGNEQFF
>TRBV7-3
CASSLGLAGTGELFF
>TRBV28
CASSLGRGPLGPQHF
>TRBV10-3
CAISDRGSNQPQHF
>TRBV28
CASGTSGPRAYEQYF
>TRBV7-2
CASRNRGSLYNEQFF
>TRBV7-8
CASSPFLNTEAFF
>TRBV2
CASSRDRSGGNTIYF
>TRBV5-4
CASSLELAGPNYGYTF
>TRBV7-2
CASSSPRSGTRSYNEQFF
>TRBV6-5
CASSYATGSNEQFF
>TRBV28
CASSLEPPSQETQYF